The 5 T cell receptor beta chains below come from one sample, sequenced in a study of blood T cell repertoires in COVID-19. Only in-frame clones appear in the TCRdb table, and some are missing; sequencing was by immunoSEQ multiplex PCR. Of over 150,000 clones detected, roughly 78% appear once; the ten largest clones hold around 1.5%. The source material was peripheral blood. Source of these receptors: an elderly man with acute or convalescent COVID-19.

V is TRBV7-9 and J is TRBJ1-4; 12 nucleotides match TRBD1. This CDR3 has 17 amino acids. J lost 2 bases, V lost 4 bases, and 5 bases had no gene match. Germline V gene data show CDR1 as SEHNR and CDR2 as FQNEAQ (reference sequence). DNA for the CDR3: TGTGCCAGCAGCTGGGGGGACAGGGGGCCTACTAATGAAAAACTGTTTTTT. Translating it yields CASSWGDRGPTNEKLFF.

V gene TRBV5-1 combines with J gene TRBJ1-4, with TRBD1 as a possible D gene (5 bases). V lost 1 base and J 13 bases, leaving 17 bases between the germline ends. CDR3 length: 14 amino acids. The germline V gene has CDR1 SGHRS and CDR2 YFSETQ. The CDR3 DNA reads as TGCGCCAGCAGCTTGAGACAGAACGGTGAAGGACTGTTTTTT. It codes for CASSLRQNGEGLFF.

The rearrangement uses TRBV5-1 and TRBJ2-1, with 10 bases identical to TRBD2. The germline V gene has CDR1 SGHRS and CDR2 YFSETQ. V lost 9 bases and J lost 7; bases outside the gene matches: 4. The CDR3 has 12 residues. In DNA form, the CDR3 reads TGCGCCACAAGACTAGCGGGTAATGAGCAGTTCTTC. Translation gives CATRLAGNEQFF.

Here the CDR3 reads CATTQGYEQYF. CDR3 DNA sequence: TGTGCCACTACACAGGGCTACGAGCAGTACTTC. The chain is built from TRBV6-5 and TRBJ2-7, with D perhaps matching TRBD1 (6 bases). CDR1 MNHEY and CDR2 SVGAGI come from the germline V gene. The V end lost 10 bases, the J end lost 3 bases, and 10 bases lay between the germline ends. The CDR3 contains 11 residues.

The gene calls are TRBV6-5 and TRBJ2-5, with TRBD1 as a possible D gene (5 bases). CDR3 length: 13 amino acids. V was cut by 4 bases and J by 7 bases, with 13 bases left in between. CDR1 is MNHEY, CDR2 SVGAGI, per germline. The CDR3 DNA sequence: TGTGCCAGCAGTTCCTGGGGTCAGGGGACCCAGTACTTC. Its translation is CASSSWGQGTQYF.